The sequence of this TCR beta chain was determined in a study of T cell changes during pregnancy in multiple sclerosis. This CDR3 is 12 amino acids long. V dropped 4 bases and J dropped 4 bases, with 7 bases sitting between them. Germline-derived CDR1 and CDR2 are SQVTM and ANQGSEA. Sequencing used immunoSEQ multiplex PCR; TCRdb keeps in-frame clones, though not all of them. Of around 120,000 clones in the sample, approximately 90% were seen once. The sequenced sample was peripheral blood, obtained after pregnancy. V is TRBV29-1 and J is TRBJ1-4; D remains unclear. The receptor's source is a female donor with multiple sclerosis, enrolled in a pregnancy study. CDR3 bases: TGCAGCGTTGGACGGAGTAATGAAAAACTGTTTTTT. Residues: CSVGRSNEKLFF.